Listed below are T cell receptor beta chains from one sample, sequenced in a study of regulatory T cells in long-lasting Graves disease. TCRdb reprocessed the multiplex PCR reads with MiXCR, giving one entry per CDR3 protein. The top ten clones hold about 11% of a sample with roughly 610,000 distinct CDR3 sequences, approximately 16% of them seen once. These data are also associated with another study on T cells in Graves' hyperthyroidism and ophthalmopathy.

Here the sequenced sample was peripheral blood mononuclear cells (PBMCs), taken at new diagnosis, from a patient treated with antithyroid drugs. The receptors stem from a man younger than 30 with Graves disease. CDR3s include the opening cysteine and the closing phenylalanine or tryptophan. Each record gives: CDR3 DNA, CDR3 protein, clone size, J gene, D gene, V gene. The D gene is left open where the match is weak. Some rows have no size entry. The others give once, few or many, or a class for an expanded clone.

DNA: TGTGCCAGCAGTTCAAGAACAGGGGGCACAGATACGCAGTATTTT
CDR3: CASSSRTGGTDTQYF
size: many
J: TRBJ2-3
D: TRBD1
V: TRBV12-3/TRBV12-4

DNA: TGTGCCGGATACCGGGACAGGGGACGGGTCTATGGCTACACCTTC
CDR3: CAGYRDRGRVYGYTF
size: many
J: TRBJ1-2
D: TRBD1
V: TRBV30

DNA: TGTGCCAGTAGTATAGGTCAGGGTCTAGAGACCCAGTACTTC
CDR3: CASSIGQGLETQYF
size: -
J: TRBJ2-5
D: -
V: TRBV19

DNA: TGTGCCAGCAGCTTAGCCGGACTAACAAGCTCCTACAATGAGCAGTTCTTC
CDR3: CASSLAGLTSSYNEQFF
size: many
J: TRBJ2-1
D: -
V: TRBV11-2

DNA: TGTGCCATCAGTGCGCATCGGCTAGTAAGAGAGACCCAGTACTTC
CDR3: CAISAHRLVRETQYF
size: many
J: TRBJ2-5
D: -
V: TRBV10-3

DNA: TGCAGTGCTAGAGAAGGGCCGGGCGGTTCACCCCTCCACTTT
CDR3: CSAREGPGGSPLHF
size: many
J: TRBJ1-6
D: -
V: TRBV20-1

DNA: TGCGCCAGCGCGAACAGGGTTGATCGGACTGAAGCTTTCTTT
CDR3: CASANRVDRTEAFF
size: -
J: TRBJ1-1
D: -
V: TRBV5-1

DNA: TGTGCCAGCAGCTTAGACGGGAGGAACCAAGAGACCCAGTACTTC
CDR3: CASSLDGRNQETQYF
size: few
J: TRBJ2-5
D: TRBD2
V: TRBV11-2

DNA: TGCGCCAGCAGCTTGGGACAGTTGAGGGCCTATGGCTACACCTTC
CDR3: CASSLGQLRAYGYTF
size: many
J: TRBJ1-2
D: -
V: TRBV5-1

DNA: TGTGCCAGCAGTGAAGCCCCGGACAGCCAAAACATTCAGTACTTC
CDR3: CASSEAPDSQNIQYF
size: -
J: TRBJ2-4
D: -
V: TRBV6-2/TRBV6-3

DNA: TGCAGTGCACCGGGACCGGGACATGGCTACACCTTC
CDR3: CSAPGPGHGYTF
size: many
J: TRBJ1-2
D: -
V: TRBV20-1

DNA: TGTGCCAGCAGCTTTTCATCCAACGAGCAGTACTTC
CDR3: CASSFSSNEQYF
size: -
J: TRBJ2-7
D: -
V: TRBV7-2

DNA: TGTGCCAGCAGTGAAGTGGGACAGGGGGTACAATACGAGCAGTACTTC
CDR3: CASSEVGQGVQYEQYF
size: many
J: TRBJ2-7
D: TRBD1
V: TRBV2

DNA: TGCAGTGCTAGTCTAGCGGCAAGCACAGATACGCAGTATTTT
CDR3: CSASLAASTDTQYF
size: many
J: TRBJ2-3
D: TRBD2
V: TRBV20-1

DNA: TGTGCCAGCAGCTTAGCACCGAAGGTGGGCTCAGATGTTAGCAACTATGGCTACACCTTC
CDR3: CASSLAPKVGSDVSNYGYTF
size: -
J: TRBJ1-2
D: -
V: TRBV13

DNA: TGCGCCAGCAGCCAGATCCGGAGCTCCTATAATTCACCCCTCCACTTT
CDR3: CASSQIRSSYNSPLHF
size: -
J: TRBJ1-6
D: -
V: TRBV4-1

DNA: TGTGCCAGCAGCCCCCAAAGGGGACAGGGTAGTGGTGGAAACACCATATATTTT
CDR3: CASSPQRGQGSGGNTIYF
size: many
J: TRBJ1-3
D: TRBD1
V: TRBV11-2

DNA: TGTGCCAGCACCCAAGGGCGGGAAGGAAACATTCAGTACTTC
CDR3: CASTQGREGNIQYF
size: few
J: TRBJ2-4
D: -
V: TRBV6-1

DNA: TGCGCCAGCAGCTTGGCCCCCAGGGGGTCGGCCAACTACGAGCAGTACTTC
CDR3: CASSLAPRGSANYEQYF
size: -
J: TRBJ2-7
D: TRBD1
V: TRBV5-1

DNA: TGTGCCAGCAGCTTAGAGCGGGGGGGCTACGAGCAGTACTTC
CDR3: CASSLERGGYEQYF
size: many
J: TRBJ2-7
D: TRBD2
V: TRBV7-6

DNA: TGTGCCAGCAGCTTAGACACCAGTACCTCCTACGAGCAGTACTTC
CDR3: CASSLDTSTSYEQYF
size: many
J: TRBJ2-7
D: -
V: TRBV7-9

DNA: TGCAGTGCTAGCGGACTAGCGGAGAACACCGGGGAGCTGTTTTTT
CDR3: CSASGLAENTGELFF
size: -
J: TRBJ2-2
D: TRBD2
V: TRBV20-1

DNA: TGTGCCAGCAGTTTCCTCCGGTTGGGTGAGCAGTTCTTC
CDR3: CASSFLRLGEQFF
size: many
J: TRBJ2-1
D: -
V: TRBV28

DNA: TGCGCCAGCAGCGTAAACTTCGGGGGAACTAATGAAAAACTGTTTTTT
CDR3: CASSVNFGGTNEKLFF
size: few
J: TRBJ1-4
D: -
V: TRBV5-1

DNA: TGTGCCGGGTCCCCATCTGAATACTCTGGGGCCAACGTCCTGACTTTC
CDR3: CAGSPSEYSGANVLTF
size: many
J: TRBJ2-6
D: -
V: TRBV11-2

DNA: TGTGCCAGCAGTCCCCGAAGGGGGGGAGACACCGGGGAGCTGTTTTTT
CDR3: CASSPRRGGDTGELFF
size: -
J: TRBJ2-2
D: -
V: TRBV12-3/TRBV12-4

DNA: TGTGCCAGCATATCGGGGGACACCATATATTTT
CDR3: CASISGDTIYF
size: many
J: TRBJ1-3
D: -
V: TRBV7-8

DNA: TGTGCCAGCAGTGAGCGGGGGCCCTCGAAGGAGCAGTACTTC
CDR3: CASSERGPSKEQYF
size: many
J: TRBJ2-7
D: -
V: TRBV6-1

DNA: TGCGCCAGCAGTGAGACCGGGACAGACTCCTACGAGCAGTACTTC
CDR3: CASSETGTDSYEQYF
size: many
J: TRBJ2-7
D: TRBD1
V: TRBV10-2

DNA: TGTGCCAGTAGTACCTCAGGGGTCGGCGAGCAGTACTTC
CDR3: CASSTSGVGEQYF
size: few
J: TRBJ2-7
D: -
V: TRBV19

DNA: TGTGCCAGCAGCTTCGGGACAGGACTGCACGAGCAGTACTTC
CDR3: CASSFGTGLHEQYF
size: many
J: TRBJ2-7
D: TRBD1
V: TRBV7-9